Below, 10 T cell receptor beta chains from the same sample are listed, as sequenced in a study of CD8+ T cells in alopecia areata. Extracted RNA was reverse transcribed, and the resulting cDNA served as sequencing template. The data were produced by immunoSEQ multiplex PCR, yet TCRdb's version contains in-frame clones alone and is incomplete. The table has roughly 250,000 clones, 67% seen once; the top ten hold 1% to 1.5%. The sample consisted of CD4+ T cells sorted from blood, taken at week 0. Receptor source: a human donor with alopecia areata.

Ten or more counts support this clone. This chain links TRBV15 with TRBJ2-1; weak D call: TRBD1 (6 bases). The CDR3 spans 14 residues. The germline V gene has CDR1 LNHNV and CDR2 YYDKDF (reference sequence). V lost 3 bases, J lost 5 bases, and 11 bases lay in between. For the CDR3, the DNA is TGTGCCACCAGCAGGGACAGACTTGACAATGAGCAGTTCTTC. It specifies CATSRDRLDNEQFF.

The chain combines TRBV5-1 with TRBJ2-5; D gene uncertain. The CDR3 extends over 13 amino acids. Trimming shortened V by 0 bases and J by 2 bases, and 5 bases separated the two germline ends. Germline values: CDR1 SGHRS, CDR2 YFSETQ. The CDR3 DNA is TGCGCCAGCAGCTTGGACCCGCAAGAGACCCAGTACTTC. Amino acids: CASSLDPQETQYF.

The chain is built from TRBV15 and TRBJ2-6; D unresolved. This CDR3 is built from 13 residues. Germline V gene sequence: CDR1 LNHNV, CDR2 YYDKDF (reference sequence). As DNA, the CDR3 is TGTGCGGCCAGAAGCTCTGGGGCCAACGTCCTGACTTTC. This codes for CAARSSGANVLTF. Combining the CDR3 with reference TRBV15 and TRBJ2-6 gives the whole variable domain DAMVIQNPRYQVTQFGKPVTLSCSQTLNHNVMYWYQQKSSQAPKLLFHYYDKDFNNEADTPDNFQSRRPNTSFCFLDIRSPGLGDTAMYLCAARSSGANVLTFGAGSRLTVL.

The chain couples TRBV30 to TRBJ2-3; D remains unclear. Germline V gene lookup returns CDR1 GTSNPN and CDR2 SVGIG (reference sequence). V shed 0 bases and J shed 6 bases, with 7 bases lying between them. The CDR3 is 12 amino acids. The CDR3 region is CAWSVGMDTQYF. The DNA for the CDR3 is TGTGCCTGGAGTGTTGGGATGGATACGCAGTATTTT.

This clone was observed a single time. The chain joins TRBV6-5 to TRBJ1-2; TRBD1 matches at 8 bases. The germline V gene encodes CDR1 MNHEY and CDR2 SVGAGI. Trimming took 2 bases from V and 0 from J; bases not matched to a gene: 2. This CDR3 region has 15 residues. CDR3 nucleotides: TGTGCCAGCAGTTACCGGGACAGGCCTAACTATGGCTACACCTTC. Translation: CASSYRDRPNYGYTF.

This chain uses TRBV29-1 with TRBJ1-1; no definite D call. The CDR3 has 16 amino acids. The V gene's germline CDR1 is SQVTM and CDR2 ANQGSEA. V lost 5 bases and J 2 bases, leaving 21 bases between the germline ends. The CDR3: CSVNRPAIFRNTEAFF. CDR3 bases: TGCAGCGTTAACAGACCGGCGATTTTTAGAAACACTGAAGCTTTCTTT.

The CDR3 sequence: CASNSRLSGNQPQHF. The CDR3 DNA follows: TGTGCCAGTAACTCCAGGCTTTCGGGCAATCAGCCCCAGCATTTT. J is TRBJ1-5 and V is TRBV19; no firm D call. The CDR3 is made up of 15 amino acids. The germline V and J ends were trimmed by 7 bases and 2 bases, with 15 bases remaining between them. Germline V gene data show CDR1 as LNHDA and CDR2 as SQIVND (reference sequence).

This CDR3 reads CAGTGDGYEQYF. The CDR3 bases are TGTGCCGGGACAGGAGATGGGTACGAGCAGTACTTC. This chain joins TRBV2 and TRBJ2-7; 8 bases agree with TRBD1. The V segment lost 11 bases and the J segment 4 bases; nucleotides outside the gene matches: 7. Germline values: CDR1 SNHLY, CDR2 FYNNEI. The CDR3 sequence is 12 residues long.

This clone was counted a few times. The CDR3 region is CASSLEDGYYGYTF. The CDR3 DNA reads TGTGCCAGCAGCTTGGAGGACGGATACTATGGCTACACCTTC. This chain joins TRBV5-6 and TRBJ1-2, with unresolved D. CDR3 size: 14 residues. Germline V CDR1 and CDR2: SGHDT, YYEEEE. Trimming cost V 0 bases and J 3 bases, with 9 bases left between them.

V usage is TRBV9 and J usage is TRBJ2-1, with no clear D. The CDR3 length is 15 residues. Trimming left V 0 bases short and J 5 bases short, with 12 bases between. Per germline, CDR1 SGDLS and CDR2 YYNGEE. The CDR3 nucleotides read TGTGCCAGCAGCGTAGGAAACCTACCCCACAATGAGCAGTTCTTC. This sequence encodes CASSVGNLPHNEQFF.